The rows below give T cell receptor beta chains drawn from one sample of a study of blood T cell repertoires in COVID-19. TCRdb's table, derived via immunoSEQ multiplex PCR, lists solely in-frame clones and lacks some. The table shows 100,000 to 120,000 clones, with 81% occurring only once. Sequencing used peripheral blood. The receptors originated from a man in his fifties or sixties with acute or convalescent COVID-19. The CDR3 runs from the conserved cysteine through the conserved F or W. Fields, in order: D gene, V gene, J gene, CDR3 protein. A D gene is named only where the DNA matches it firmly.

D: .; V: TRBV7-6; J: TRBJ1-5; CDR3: CASSLTAIGNQPQHF
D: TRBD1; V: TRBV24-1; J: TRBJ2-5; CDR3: CATGGDRGRAETQYF
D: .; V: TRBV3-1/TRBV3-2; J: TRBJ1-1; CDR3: CASSQGLGRNTEAFF
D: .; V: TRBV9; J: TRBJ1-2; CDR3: CASSATAHYGYTF
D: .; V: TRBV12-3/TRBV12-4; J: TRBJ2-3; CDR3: CASSRLNTDTQYF
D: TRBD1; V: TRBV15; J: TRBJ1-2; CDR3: CATSPGQNYGYTF
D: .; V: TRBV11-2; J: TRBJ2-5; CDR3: CASSLGASQETQYF
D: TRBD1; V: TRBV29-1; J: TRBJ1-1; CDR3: CSADRDSPEAFF
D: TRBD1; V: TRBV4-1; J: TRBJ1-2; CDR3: CASSSETGINYGYTF
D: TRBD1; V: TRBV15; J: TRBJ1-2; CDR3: CATSRGTGIGYTF
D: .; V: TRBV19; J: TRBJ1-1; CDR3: CASSLSGNGGAFF
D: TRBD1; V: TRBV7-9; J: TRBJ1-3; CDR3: CASSLARDRQPSGNTIYF
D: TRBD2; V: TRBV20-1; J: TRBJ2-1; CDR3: CPGRHEQFF
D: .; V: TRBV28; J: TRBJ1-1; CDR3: CASSLRPLNAEAFF
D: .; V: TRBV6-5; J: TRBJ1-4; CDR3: CASRQGNNEKLFF
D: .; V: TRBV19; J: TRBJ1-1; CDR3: CASRREQVNTEAFF
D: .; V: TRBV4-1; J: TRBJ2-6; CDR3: CASSHLDLLPGANVLTF
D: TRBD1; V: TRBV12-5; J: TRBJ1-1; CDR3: CASGLNRGPVITEAFF
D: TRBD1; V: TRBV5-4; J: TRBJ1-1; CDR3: CASSTNPGTVFTEAFF
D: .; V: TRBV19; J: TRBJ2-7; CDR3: CASSPLGAVSYEQYF